These T cell receptor beta chains were read from a single sample in a study of regulatory T cells in long-lasting Graves disease. Using its own MiXCR run on the multiplex PCR reads, TCRdb lists one record per CDR3 protein. The sample shows about 430,000 distinct CDR3 sequences, 21% of them seen only once. Sample: peripheral blood mononuclear cells (PBMCs), taken when the disease was refractory, from a patient treated with antithyroid drugs. These receptors were obtained from a female donor with Graves disease. CDR3s include the opening cysteine and the closing phenylalanine or tryptophan. D genes are given only for firm matches. Size values are once, few and many counts, or a class for expanded clones, and some rows have none.

CDR3 protein: CASSPDRSRASYNEQFF
CDR3 DNA: TGTGCCAGCAGCCCTGACAGAAGTCGGGCTTCCTACAATGAGCAGTTCTTC
V gene: TRBV11-2
clone size: many
J gene: TRBJ2-1
D gene: -

CDR3 protein: CSARDRTSVNEQFF
CDR3 DNA: TGCAGTGCTAGAGATCGGACTAGCGTCAATGAGCAGTTCTTC
V gene: TRBV20-1
clone size: -
J gene: TRBJ2-1
D gene: TRBD2

CDR3 protein: CASSPKTGYYGYTF
CDR3 DNA: TGTGCCAGCAGCCCGAAGACGGGGTACTATGGCTACACCTTC
V gene: TRBV9
clone size: -
J gene: TRBJ1-2
D gene: -

CDR3 protein: CSPLAGGTYEQYF
CDR3 DNA: TGCAGTCCGCTAGCGGGGGGCACCTACGAGCAGTACTTC
V gene: TRBV20-1
clone size: -
J gene: TRBJ2-7
D gene: TRBD2

CDR3 protein: CASSALAGGGVADTQYF
CDR3 DNA: TGTGCCAGCAGCGCTCTAGCGGGAGGAGGGGTGGCAGATACGCAGTATTTT
V gene: TRBV7-3
clone size: -
J gene: TRBJ2-3
D gene: TRBD2

CDR3 protein: CAELRGQGPNNYGYTF
CDR3 DNA: TGTGCCGAACTAAGGGGACAGGGGCCGAATAACTATGGCTACACCTTC
V gene: TRBV24-1
clone size: -
J gene: TRBJ1-2
D gene: TRBD1

CDR3 protein: CASSTGSAGGNTDTQYF
CDR3 DNA: TGTGCCAGCAGTACAGGCTCGGCGGGTGGGAACACAGATACGCAGTATTTT
V gene: TRBV28
clone size: few
J gene: TRBJ2-3
D gene: -

CDR3 protein: CASSYETSGRAGELFF
CDR3 DNA: TGTGCCAGCAGTTATGAGACTAGCGGGAGGGCCGGGGAGCTGTTTTTT
V gene: TRBV6-2/TRBV6-3
clone size: many
J gene: TRBJ2-2
D gene: TRBD2

CDR3 protein: CASTNLLVRAGELFF
CDR3 DNA: TGTGCCAGCACCAACTTACTAGTTAGAGCCGGGGAGCTGTTTTTT
V gene: TRBV6-1
clone size: -
J gene: TRBJ2-2
D gene: -

CDR3 protein: CSATRFSRETQYF
CDR3 DNA: TGCAGTGCTACGCGTTTTTCGAGGGAGACCCAGTACTTC
V gene: TRBV20-1
clone size: many
J gene: TRBJ2-5
D gene: -

CDR3 protein: CASSLIGGISTDTQYF
CDR3 DNA: TGTGCCAGCAGCCTTATTGGGGGGATTAGCACAGATACGCAGTATTTT
V gene: TRBV28
clone size: -
J gene: TRBJ2-3
D gene: -

CDR3 protein: CAWSVAGLLNTEAFF
CDR3 DNA: TGTGCCTGGAGTGTTGCAGGGCTGTTGAACACTGAAGCTTTCTTT
V gene: TRBV30
clone size: -
J gene: TRBJ1-1
D gene: -

CDR3 protein: CASSEASVGEKLVF
CDR3 DNA: TGTGCCAGCAGCGAGGCATCGGTTGGTGAAAAACTGGTTTTT
V gene: TRBV6-2/TRBV6-3
clone size: -
J gene: TRBJ1-4
D gene: -

CDR3 protein: CASSHQPGAGPPYEQYF
CDR3 DNA: TGTGCCAGTAGTCATCAACCCGGCGCGGGGCCGCCCTACGAGCAGTACTTC
V gene: TRBV19
clone size: few
J gene: TRBJ2-7
D gene: -

CDR3 protein: CAGGLAYEQYF
CDR3 DNA: TGTGCCGGGGGGCTAGCCTACGAGCAGTACTTC
V gene: TRBV2
clone size: many
J gene: TRBJ2-7
D gene: -

CDR3 protein: CASSLNFRDRTYEQYF
CDR3 DNA: TGTGCCAGCAGCTTAAATTTTAGGGACCGAACCTACGAGCAGTACTTC
V gene: TRBV7-9
clone size: many
J gene: TRBJ2-7
D gene: -

CDR3 protein: CASTYSGRQNEQFF
CDR3 DNA: TGTGCCAGCACCTATAGCGGGAGGCAGAATGAGCAGTTCTTC
V gene: TRBV27
clone size: -
J gene: TRBJ2-1
D gene: TRBD2

CDR3 protein: CASSKQGVADEQYF
CDR3 DNA: TGTGCCAGCAGCAAGCAGGGTGTCGCCGACGAGCAGTACTTC
V gene: TRBV9
clone size: -
J gene: TRBJ2-7
D gene: -

CDR3 protein: CASSLTGQSSYNSPLHF
CDR3 DNA: TGCGCCAGCAGCCTAACTGGACAGAGCTCCTATAATTCACCCCTCCACTTT
V gene: TRBV5-1
clone size: -
J gene: TRBJ1-6
D gene: -

CDR3 protein: CASSVEGDGSYEQYF
CDR3 DNA: TGTGCCAGCAGCGTAGAAGGGGACGGATCCTACGAGCAGTACTTC
V gene: TRBV9
clone size: few
J gene: TRBJ2-7
D gene: -

CDR3 protein: CASSLGQVFGNTIYF
CDR3 DNA: TGTGCCAGCAGTTTGGGGCAGGTTTTTGGAAACACCATATATTTT
V gene: TRBV28
clone size: many
J gene: TRBJ1-3
D gene: -

CDR3 protein: CASSIKLAVNYEQYF
CDR3 DNA: TGTGCCAGTAGTATAAAGTTAGCGGTGAACTACGAGCAGTACTTC
V gene: TRBV19
clone size: -
J gene: TRBJ2-7
D gene: -

CDR3 protein: CATSDLIRTAPNQPQHF
CDR3 DNA: TGTGCCACCAGTGATTTAATAAGGACAGCCCCTAATCAGCCCCAGCATTTT
V gene: TRBV24-1
clone size: few
J gene: TRBJ1-5
D gene: -

CDR3 protein: CASRLGLAGFNEQFF
CDR3 DNA: TGTGCCAGCAGACTGGGACTAGCGGGTTTCAATGAGCAGTTCTTC
V gene: TRBV6-1
clone size: -
J gene: TRBJ2-1
D gene: TRBD2

CDR3 protein: CASSYIQGGSEDEQYF
CDR3 DNA: TGTGCCAGCAGTTACATCCAAGGCGGTTCTGAGGACGAGCAGTACTTC
V gene: TRBV6-2/TRBV6-3
clone size: many
J gene: TRBJ2-7
D gene: -

CDR3 protein: CASSRPGQGADTQYF
CDR3 DNA: TGTGCCAGCAGCCGACCGGGACAGGGTGCCGATACGCAGTATTTT
V gene: TRBV13
clone size: -
J gene: TRBJ2-3
D gene: TRBD1

CDR3 protein: CASSFTPAGALGEQYF
CDR3 DNA: TGTGCCAGCAGTTTCACCCCAGCGGGAGCGTTGGGCGAGCAGTACTTC
V gene: TRBV28
clone size: many
J gene: TRBJ2-7
D gene: TRBD2

CDR3 protein: CASSGGTSGRRHGELFF
CDR3 DNA: TGTGCCAGTAGTGGGGGGACTAGCGGGAGGAGACACGGGGAGCTGTTTTTT
V gene: TRBV19
clone size: -
J gene: TRBJ2-2
D gene: TRBD2

CDR3 protein: CASSGRDEQYF
CDR3 DNA: TGTGCCAGCAGCGGACGCGACGAGCAGTACTTC
V gene: TRBV12-3/TRBV12-4
clone size: many
J gene: TRBJ2-7
D gene: -

CDR3 protein: CATSDSDKDQETQYF
CDR3 DNA: TGTGCCACCAGTGATTCGGACAAGGACCAAGAGACCCAGTACTTC
V gene: TRBV24-1
clone size: -
J gene: TRBJ2-5
D gene: -

CDR3 protein: CASSARGWEYF
CDR3 DNA: TGTGCCAGCAGCGCACGGGGCTGGGAGTACTTC
V gene: TRBV3-1
clone size: many
J gene: TRBJ2-5
D gene: -

CDR3 protein: CASSLDRRNTEAFF
CDR3 DNA: TGTGCCAGCAGCTTAGATCGCAGAAACACTGAAGCTTTCTTT
V gene: TRBV7-9
clone size: few
J gene: TRBJ1-1
D gene: -

CDR3 protein: CASSSGQGWGYTF
CDR3 DNA: TGTGCCAGCAGCTCGGGACAGGGATGGGGCTACACCTTC
V gene: TRBV5-6
clone size: -
J gene: TRBJ1-2
D gene: TRBD1

CDR3 protein: CSVVSGIPAPSRGTDTQYF
CDR3 DNA: TGCAGCGTTGTGTCCGGGATACCTGCCCCCTCTCGAGGCACAGATACGCAGTATTTT
V gene: TRBV29-1
clone size: few
J gene: TRBJ2-3
D gene: -

CDR3 protein: CASSLGGDFARYEQYF
CDR3 DNA: TGCGCCAGCAGCTTGGGAGGCGACTTTGCGAGGTACGAGCAGTACTTC
V gene: TRBV5-1
clone size: -
J gene: TRBJ2-7
D gene: -